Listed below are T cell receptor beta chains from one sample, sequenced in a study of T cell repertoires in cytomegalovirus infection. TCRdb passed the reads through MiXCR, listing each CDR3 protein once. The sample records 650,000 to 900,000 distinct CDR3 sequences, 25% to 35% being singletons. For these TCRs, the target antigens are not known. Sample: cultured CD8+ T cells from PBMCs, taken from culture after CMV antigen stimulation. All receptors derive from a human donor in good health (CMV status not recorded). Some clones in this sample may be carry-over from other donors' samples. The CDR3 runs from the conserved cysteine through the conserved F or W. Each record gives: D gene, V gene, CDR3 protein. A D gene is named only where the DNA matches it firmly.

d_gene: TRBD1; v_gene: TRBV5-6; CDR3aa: CASSRPTGEDNEQFF
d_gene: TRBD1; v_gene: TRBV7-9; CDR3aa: CASSQGQALEQFF
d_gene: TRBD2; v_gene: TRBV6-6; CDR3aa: CASSYSGTSGGVETQYF
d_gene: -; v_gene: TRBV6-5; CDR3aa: CASSFGTPSGNTIYF
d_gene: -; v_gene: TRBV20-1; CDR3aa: CSAIIPGDTQYF
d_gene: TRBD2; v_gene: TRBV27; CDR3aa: CASSSGLVGNTQYF
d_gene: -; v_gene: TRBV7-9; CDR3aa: CASSALGTAYGYTF
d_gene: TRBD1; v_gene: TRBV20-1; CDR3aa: CSVRTGGYIQYF
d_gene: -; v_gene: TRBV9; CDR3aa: CASGLQAYGYTF
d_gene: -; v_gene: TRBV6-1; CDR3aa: CASISRGSRETQYF
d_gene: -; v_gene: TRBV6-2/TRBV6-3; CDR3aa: CASSFTTVLEAFF
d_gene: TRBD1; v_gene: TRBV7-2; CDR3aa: CASSPADRRVDTIYF
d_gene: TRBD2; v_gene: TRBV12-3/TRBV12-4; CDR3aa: CASSSLRTSGGFSGANVLTF
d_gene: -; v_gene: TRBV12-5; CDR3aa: CASGTPLGNEQFF
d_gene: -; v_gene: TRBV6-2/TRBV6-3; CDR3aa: CASSYRRLDSTYNEQFF
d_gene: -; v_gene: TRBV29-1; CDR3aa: CSVVLNTEAFF
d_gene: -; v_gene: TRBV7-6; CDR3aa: CASSSPFTDAREKLFF
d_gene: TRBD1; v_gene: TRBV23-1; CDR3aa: CASSPFPKGTASGEQFF
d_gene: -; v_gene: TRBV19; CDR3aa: CASSMEASNSPLHF
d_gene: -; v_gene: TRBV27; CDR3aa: CASSFGRSSYNSPLHF
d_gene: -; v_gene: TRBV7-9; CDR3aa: CASTLGGGGGDPGELFF
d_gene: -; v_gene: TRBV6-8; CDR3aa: CASSLGEYTTNEKLFF
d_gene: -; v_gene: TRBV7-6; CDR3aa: CASSMGGHTYEQYF
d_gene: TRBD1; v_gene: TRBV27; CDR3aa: CASSPWTGDYGYTF
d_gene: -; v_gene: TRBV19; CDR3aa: CASSIYGSTGTDTQYF
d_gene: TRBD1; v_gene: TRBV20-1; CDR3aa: CSARPSTGGDNSPLHF
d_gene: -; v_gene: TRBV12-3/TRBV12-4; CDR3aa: CASLRGEANEKLFF
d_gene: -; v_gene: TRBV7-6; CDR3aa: CASSLNLDTNTGELFF
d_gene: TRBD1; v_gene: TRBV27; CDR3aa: CASNAGTGLGETQYF
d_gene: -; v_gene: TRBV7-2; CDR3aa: CASSLASASTDTQYF
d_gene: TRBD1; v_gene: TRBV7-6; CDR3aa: CASSLARQGNTEAFF
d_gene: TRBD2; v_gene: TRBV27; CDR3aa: CASSSYPPGLRANEQFF
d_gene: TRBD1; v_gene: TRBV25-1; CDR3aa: CASSGQGVEAFF
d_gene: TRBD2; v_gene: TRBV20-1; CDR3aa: CSARDLKEAGFSTDTQYF
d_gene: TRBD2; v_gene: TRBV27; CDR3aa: CASSPRLAGGNQETQYF
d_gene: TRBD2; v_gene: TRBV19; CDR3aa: CASRTSGGAFDEQFF
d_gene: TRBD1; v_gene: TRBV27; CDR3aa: CATQFIGTGRTGELFF
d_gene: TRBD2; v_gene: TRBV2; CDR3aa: CASRQGWLAGGQSTDTQYF
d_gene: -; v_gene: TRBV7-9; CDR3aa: CASSPVGLLLVLPTDTQYF
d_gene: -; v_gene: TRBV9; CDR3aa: CASSAQRATEAFF
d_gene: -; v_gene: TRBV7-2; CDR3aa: CASSFRRGTNIPFF
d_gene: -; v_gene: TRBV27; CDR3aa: CASSQFSTNEKLFF
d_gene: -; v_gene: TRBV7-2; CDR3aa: CASSYKRAGVETQYF
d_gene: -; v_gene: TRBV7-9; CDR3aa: CASSPVVANEKLFF
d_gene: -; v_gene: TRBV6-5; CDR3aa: CASSYSILNRGPAPGTGELFF
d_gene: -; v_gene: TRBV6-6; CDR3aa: CASSYGNEKLFF
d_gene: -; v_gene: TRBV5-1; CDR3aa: CASSLGHLGEQFF
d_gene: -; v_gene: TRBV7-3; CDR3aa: CASRNSNTGELFF
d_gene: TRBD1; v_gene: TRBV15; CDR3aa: CATSRDSNTGVGNQPQHF
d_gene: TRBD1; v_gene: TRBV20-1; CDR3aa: CSARGQGVVGTEAFF
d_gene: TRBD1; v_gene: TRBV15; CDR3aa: CATSRAGTVTGNTEAFF
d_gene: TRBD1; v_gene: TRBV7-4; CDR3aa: CASSQTGQSATNEKLFF
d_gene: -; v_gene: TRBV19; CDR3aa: CASSIKDAYRGDTQYF